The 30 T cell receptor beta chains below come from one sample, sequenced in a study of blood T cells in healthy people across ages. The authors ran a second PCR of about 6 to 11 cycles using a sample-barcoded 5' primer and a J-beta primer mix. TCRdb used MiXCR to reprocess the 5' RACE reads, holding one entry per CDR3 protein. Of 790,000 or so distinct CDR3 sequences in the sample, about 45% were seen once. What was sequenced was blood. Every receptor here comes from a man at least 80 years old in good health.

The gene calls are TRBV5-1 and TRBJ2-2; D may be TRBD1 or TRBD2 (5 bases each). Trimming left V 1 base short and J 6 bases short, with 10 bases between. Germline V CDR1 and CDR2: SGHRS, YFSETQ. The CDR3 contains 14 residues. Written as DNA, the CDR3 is TGCGCCAGCAGCTTGAGAACGGGGCCCGGGGAGCTGTTTTTT. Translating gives CASSLRTGPGELFF.

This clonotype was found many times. The CDR3 sequence is CASCGLSYEQYF. The DNA for the CDR3 is TGTGCCAGCTGCGGCTTATCATACGAGCAGTACTTC. The V and J genes are TRBV28 and TRBJ2-5, with D unclear. The DNA end is a closer match to TRBJ2-7, so the J assignment may be wrong. The germline V gene has CDR1 MDHEN and CDR2 SYDVKM. The CDR3 has 12 amino acids.

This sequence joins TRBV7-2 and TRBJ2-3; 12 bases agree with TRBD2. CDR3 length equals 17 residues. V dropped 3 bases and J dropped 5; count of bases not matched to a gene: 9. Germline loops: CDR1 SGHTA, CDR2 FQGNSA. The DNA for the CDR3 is TGTGCCAGCAGCTTGCAGACTAGCGGGAGCGGCTTAGATACGCAGTATTTT. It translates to CASSLQTSGSGLDTQYF.

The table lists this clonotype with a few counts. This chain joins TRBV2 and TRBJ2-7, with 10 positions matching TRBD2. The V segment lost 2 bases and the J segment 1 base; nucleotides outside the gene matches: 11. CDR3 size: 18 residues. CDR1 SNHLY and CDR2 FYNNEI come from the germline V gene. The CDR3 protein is CASSELGVAGGTSYEQYF. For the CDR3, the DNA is TGTGCCAGCAGTGAACTTGGGGTAGCGGGGGGAACGTCCTACGAGCAGTACTTC. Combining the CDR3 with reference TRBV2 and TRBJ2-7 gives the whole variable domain EPEVTQTPSHQVTQMGQEVILRCVPISNHLYFYWYRQILGQKVEFLVSFYNNEISEKSEIFDDQFSVERPDGSNFTLKIRSTKLEDSAMYFCASSELGVAGGTSYEQYFGPGTRLTVT.

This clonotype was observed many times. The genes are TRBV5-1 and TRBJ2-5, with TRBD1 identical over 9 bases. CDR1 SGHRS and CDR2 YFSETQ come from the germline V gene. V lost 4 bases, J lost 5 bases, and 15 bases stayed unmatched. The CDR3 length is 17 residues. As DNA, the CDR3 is TGCGCCAGCAGCGGAAGAGGGACAGGGACCTCCCGGGAGACCCAGTACTTC. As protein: CASSGRGTGTSRETQYF. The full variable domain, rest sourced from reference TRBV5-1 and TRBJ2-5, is KAGVTQTPRYLIKTRGQQVTLSCSPISGHRSVSWYQQTPGQGLQFLFEYFSETQRNKGNFPGRFSGRQFSNSRSEMNVSTLELGDSALYLCASSGRGTGTSRETQYFGPGTRLLVL.

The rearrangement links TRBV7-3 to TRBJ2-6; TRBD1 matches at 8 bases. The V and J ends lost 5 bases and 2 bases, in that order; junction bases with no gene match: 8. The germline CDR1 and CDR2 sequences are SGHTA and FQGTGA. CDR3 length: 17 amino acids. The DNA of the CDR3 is TGTGCCAGCAGCCCACCGGACAGGGTGGCTGGGGCCAACGTCCTGACTTTC. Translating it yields CASSPPDRVAGANVLTF.

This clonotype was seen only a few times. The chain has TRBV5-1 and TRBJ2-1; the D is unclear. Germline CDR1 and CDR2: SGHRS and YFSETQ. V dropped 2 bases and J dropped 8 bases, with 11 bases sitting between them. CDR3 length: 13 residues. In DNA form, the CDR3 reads TGCGCCAGCAGCTTAATTAGTCTGGATGAGCAGTTCTTC. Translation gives CASSLISLDEQFF.

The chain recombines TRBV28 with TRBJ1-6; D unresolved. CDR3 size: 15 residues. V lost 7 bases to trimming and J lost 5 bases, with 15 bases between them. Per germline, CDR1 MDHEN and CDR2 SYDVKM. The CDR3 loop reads CASTSHNSNNSPLHF. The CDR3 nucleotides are TGTGCCAGCACCTCACATAACTCGAATAATTCACCCCTCCACTTT. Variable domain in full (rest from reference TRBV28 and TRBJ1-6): DVKVTQSSRYLVKRTGEKVFLECVQDMDHENMFWYRQDPGLGLRLIYFSYDVKMKEKGDIPEGYSVSREKKERFSLILESASTNQTSMYLCASTSHNSNNSPLHFGNGTRLTVT.

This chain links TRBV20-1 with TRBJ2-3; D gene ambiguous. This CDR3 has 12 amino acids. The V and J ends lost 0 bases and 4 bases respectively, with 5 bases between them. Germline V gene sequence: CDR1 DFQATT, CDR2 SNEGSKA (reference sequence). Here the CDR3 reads CSARDLSDTQYF. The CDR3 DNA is TGCAGTGCTAGAGACCTATCAGATACGCAGTATTTT.

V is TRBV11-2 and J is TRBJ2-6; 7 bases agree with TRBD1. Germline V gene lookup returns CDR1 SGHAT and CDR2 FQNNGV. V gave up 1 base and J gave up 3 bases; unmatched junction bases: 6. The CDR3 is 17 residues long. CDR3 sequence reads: CASSLAAGGGGANVLTF. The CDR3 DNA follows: TGTGCCAGCAGCTTAGCTGCAGGGGGTGGTGGGGCCAACGTCCTGACTTTC.

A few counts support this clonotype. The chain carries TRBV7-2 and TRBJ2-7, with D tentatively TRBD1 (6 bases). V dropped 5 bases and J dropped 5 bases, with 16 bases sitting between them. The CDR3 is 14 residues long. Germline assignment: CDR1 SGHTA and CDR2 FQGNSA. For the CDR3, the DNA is TGTGCCAGCAGCGCTGGGGCAGGGGCAGACGAGCAGTACTTC. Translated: CASSAGAGADEQYF.

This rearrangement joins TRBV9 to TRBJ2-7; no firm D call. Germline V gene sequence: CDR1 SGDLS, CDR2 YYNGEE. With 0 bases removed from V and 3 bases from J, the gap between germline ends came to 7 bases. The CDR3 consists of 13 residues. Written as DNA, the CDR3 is TGTGCCAGCAGCGTAGAGAATTTCTACGAGCAGTACTTC. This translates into CASSVENFYEQYF.

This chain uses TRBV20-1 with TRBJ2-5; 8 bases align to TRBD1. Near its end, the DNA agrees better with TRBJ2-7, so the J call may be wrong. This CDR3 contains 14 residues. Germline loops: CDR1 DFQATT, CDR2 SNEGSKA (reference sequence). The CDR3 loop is CSARDPQGAHEQYF. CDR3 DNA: TGCAGTGCTAGAGATCCTCAGGGGGCCCACGAGCAGTACTTC.

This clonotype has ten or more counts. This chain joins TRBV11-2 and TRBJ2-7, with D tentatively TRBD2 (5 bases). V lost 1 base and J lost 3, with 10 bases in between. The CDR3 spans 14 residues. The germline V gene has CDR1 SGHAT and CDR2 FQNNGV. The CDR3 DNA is TGTGCCAGCAGCTTAGGTGGCGGGCTCTACGAGCAGTACTTC. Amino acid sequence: CASSLGGGLYEQYF.

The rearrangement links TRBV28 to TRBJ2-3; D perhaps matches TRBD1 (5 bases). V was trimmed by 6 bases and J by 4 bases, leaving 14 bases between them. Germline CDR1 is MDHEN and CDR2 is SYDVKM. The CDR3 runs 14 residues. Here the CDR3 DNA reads TGTGCCAGCAGGGGGCCGATACGCGCAGATACGCAGTATTTT. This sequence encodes CASRGPIRADTQYF. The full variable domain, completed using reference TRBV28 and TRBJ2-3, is DVKVTQSSRYLVKRTGEKVFLECVQDMDHENMFWYRQDPGLGLRLIYFSYDVKMKEKGDIPEGYSVSREKKERFSLILESASTNQTSMYLCASRGPIRADTQYFGPGTRLTVL.

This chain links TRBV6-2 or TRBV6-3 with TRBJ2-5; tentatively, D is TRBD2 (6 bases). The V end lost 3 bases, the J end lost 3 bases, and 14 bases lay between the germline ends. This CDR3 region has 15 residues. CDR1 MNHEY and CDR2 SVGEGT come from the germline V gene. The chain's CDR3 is CASSYTGLQKETQYF. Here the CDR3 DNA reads TGTGCCAGCAGTTATACGGGACTGCAAAAAGAGACCCAGTACTTC.

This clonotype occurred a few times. CDR3 DNA sequence: TGTGCCAGCAGCTGGGGACAGGGGCAGAGCTCCTATAATTCACCCCTCCACTTT. Translation: CASSWGQGQSSYNSPLHF. J is TRBJ1-6 and V is TRBV7-2; 10 bases match TRBD1. Germline V gene lookup returns CDR1 SGHTA and CDR2 FQGNSA. V shed 4 bases, J shed 0 bases, and the junction held 6 bases outside the gene matches. CDR3 length equals 18 residues. Full variable domain (rest looked up from reference TRBV7-2 and TRBJ1-6): GAGVSQSPSNKVTEKGKDVELRCDPISGHTALYWYRQSLGQGLEFLIYFQGNSAPDKSGLPSDRFSAERTGGSVSTLTIQRTQQEDSAVYLCASSWGQGQSSYNSPLHFGNGTRLTVT.

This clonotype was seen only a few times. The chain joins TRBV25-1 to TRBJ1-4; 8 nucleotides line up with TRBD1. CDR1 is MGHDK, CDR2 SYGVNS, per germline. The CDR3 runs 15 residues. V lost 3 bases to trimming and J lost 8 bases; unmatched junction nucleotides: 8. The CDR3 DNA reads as TGTGCCAGCAGTGATTCCGCCGGGACAGGCGAAAAACTGTTTTTT. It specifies CASSDSAGTGEKLFF. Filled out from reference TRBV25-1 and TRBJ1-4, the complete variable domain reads EADIYQTPRYLVIGTGKKITLECSQTMGHDKMYWYQQDPGMELHLIHYSYGVNSTEKGDLSSESTVSRIRTEHFPLTLESARPSHTSQYLCASSDSAGTGEKLFFGSGTQLSVL.

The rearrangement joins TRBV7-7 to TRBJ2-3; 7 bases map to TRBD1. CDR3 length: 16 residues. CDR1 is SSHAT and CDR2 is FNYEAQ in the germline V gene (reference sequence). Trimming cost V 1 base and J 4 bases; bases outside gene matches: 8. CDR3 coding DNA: TGTGCCAGCAGCTTAGGGTTAAAGGGGGCCGCAGATACGCAGTATTTT. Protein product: CASSLGLKGAADTQYF.

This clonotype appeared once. As DNA, the CDR3 is TGCAGTGCTAGAACCCCTAGGTTACAAACAGATACGCAGTATTTT. Translated: CSARTPRLQTDTQYF. The chain has TRBV20-1 and TRBJ2-3; D remains ambiguous. The V and J ends lost 2 bases and 3 bases respectively, with 15 bases between them. This CDR3 is 15 amino acids long. The V gene's germline CDR1 is DFQATT and CDR2 SNEGSKA (reference sequence).

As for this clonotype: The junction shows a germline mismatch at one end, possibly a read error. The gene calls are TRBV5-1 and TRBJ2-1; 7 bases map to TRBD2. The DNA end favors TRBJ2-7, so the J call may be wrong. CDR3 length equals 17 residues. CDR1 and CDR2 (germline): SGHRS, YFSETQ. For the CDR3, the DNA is TGCGCCGGCAGGTATGATCCTAGCGGACTCTCCTACAATGAGCAGTACTTC. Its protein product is CAGRYDPSGLSYNEQYF.

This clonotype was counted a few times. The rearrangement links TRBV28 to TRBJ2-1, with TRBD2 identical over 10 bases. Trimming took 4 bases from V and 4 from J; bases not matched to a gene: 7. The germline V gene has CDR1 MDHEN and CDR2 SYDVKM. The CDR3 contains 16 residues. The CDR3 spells CASSSPTSGKYNEQFF. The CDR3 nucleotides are TGTGCCAGCAGTTCCCCCACTAGCGGGAAATACAATGAGCAGTTCTTC.

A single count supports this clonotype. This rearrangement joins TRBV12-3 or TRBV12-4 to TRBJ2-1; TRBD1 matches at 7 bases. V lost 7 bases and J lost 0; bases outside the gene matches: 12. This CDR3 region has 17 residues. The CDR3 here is CASTLLRGQNSYNEQFF. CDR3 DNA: TGTGCCAGCACCCTTTTGAGGGGACAGAACTCCTACAATGAGCAGTTCTTC.

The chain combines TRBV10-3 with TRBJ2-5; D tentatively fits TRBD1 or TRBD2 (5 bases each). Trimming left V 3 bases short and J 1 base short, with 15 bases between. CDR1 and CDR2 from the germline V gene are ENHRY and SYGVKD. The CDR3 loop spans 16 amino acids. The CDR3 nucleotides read TGTGCCATCAGTGAAGGGACGGGCTTTTTCCAAGAGACCCAGTACTTC. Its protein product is CAISEGTGFFQETQYF.

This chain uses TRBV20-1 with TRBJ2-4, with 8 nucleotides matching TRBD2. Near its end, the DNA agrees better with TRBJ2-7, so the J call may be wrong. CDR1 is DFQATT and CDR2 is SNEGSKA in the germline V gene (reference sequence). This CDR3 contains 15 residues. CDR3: CSANPQRAGVYEQYF. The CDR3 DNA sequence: TGCAGTGCTAACCCCCAGAGAGCGGGAGTCTACGAGCAGTACTTC.

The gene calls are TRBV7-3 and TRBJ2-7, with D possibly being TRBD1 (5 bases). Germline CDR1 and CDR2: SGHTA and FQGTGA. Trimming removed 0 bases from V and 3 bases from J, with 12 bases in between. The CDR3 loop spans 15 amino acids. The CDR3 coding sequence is TGTGCCAGCAGCTTAACTGGCCAGGGTCTCTACGAGCAGTACTTC. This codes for CASSLTGQGLYEQYF. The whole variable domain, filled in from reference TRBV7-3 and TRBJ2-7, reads GAGVSQTPSNKVTEKGKYVELRCDPISGHTALYWYRQSLGQGPEFLIYFQGTGAADDSGLPNDRFFAVRPEGSVSTLKIQRTERGDSAVYLCASSLTGQGLYEQYFGPGTRLTVT.

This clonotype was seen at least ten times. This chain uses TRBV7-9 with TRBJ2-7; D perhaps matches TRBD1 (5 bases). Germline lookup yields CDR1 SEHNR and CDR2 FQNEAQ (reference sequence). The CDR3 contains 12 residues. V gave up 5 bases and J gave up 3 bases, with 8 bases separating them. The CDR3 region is CASSLTGYEQYF. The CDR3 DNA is TGTGCCAGCAGCCTAACAGGCTACGAGCAGTACTTC.

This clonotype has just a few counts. The CDR3 spells CASNKGQGRETQYF. In DNA form, the CDR3 reads TGTGCCAGCAACAAGGGACAGGGGAGAGAGACCCAGTACTTC. This chain uses TRBV12-3 or TRBV12-4 with TRBJ2-5; 10 nucleotides match TRBD1. Trimming removed 7 bases from V and 4 bases from J; junction bases left unmatched: 6. The length of the CDR3 is 14 residues.

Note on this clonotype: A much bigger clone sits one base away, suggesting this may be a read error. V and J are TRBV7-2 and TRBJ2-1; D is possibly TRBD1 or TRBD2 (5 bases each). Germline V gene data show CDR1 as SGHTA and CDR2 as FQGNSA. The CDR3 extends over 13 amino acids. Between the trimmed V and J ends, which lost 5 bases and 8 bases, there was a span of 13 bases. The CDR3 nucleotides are TGTGCCAGCAGCGCCGGGGACGGAGATGAGCAGTTCTTC. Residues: CASSAGDGDEQFF.

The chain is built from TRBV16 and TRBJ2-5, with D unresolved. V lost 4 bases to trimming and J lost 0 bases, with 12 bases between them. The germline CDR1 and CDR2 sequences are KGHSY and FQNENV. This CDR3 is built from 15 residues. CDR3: CASSLRWQNQETQYF. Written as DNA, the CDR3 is TGTGCCAGCAGCCTTAGGTGGCAGAACCAAGAGACCCAGTACTTC.